The 28 T cell receptor beta chains presented below share a single source sample, sequenced in a study of T cell responses to AZD1222 COVID-19 vaccine. Clones were read by immunoSEQ multiplex PCR, and TCRdb kept only the in-frame ones, dropping some. The sample includes 50,000 to 55,000 clones, about 88% of them seen just once. This material consisted of peripheral blood, taken on day 0 of AZD1222 vaccination. The receptors derive from an adult in good health.

This chain connects TRBV27 to TRBJ2-3, with a tentative D call TRBD1 (5 bases). Germline CDR1 is MNHEY and CDR2 is SMNVEV (reference sequence). The CDR3 totals 15 residues. Trimming removed 6 bases at V and 0 bases at J, with 13 bases between. CDR3 in DNA: TGTGCCAGCAGCCTAAGGGGATCTAGCACAGATACGCAGTATTTT. As protein: CASSLRGSSTDTQYF.

The chain has TRBV11-3 and TRBJ1-6; no clear D. Trimming removed 2 bases at V and 6 bases at J, with 8 bases between. The germline CDR1 and CDR2 sequences are SGHNT and YENEEA. The CDR3 extends over 14 amino acids. The DNA of the CDR3 is TGTGCCAGCAGCTTACGGCCTTTTAATTCACCCCTCCACTTT. Its protein product is CASSLRPFNSPLHF.

This clone came up a few times. CDR3 bases: TGTGCCAGCAGCTTTGGCAGCCTTGGGCTTGACGTCACAGATACGCAGTATTTT. It specifies CASSFGSLGLDVTDTQYF. V is TRBV11-2 and J is TRBJ2-3; no reliable D call. Per the germline V gene, CDR1 is SGHAT and CDR2 is FQNNGV. Trimming shortened V by 3 bases and J by 2 bases, and 21 bases separated the two germline ends. This CDR3 spans 18 amino acids.

The chain couples TRBV6-5 to TRBJ2-2; 8 positions match TRBD2. The J segment lost 5 bases and the V segment lost 10 bases, leaving 9 bases of the junction unmatched. Looked up from germline, CDR1 is MNHEY and CDR2 is SVGAGI. This CDR3 has 14 amino acids. The DNA for the CDR3 is TGTGCCATTGCAGCGGGAGTTGGAACCGGGGAGCTGTTTTTT. Translating it yields CAIAAGVGTGELFF.

The chain couples TRBV6-1 to TRBJ1-4, with D hard to call. This CDR3 has 14 amino acids. CDR1 MNHNS and CDR2 SASEGT come from the germline V gene. Between the trimmed V and J ends, which lost 6 bases and 7 bases, there was a span of 15 bases. This CDR3 reads CASSPSSGGEKLFF. The CDR3 DNA follows: TGTGCCAGCAGCCCGAGCAGTGGTGGTGAAAAACTGTTTTTT.

The CDR3 sequence: CASSEDSELNYGYTF. The CDR3, as DNA: TGTGCCAGCAGTGAGGACAGCGAACTAAACTATGGCTACACCTTC. The chain has TRBV27 and TRBJ1-2, with D possibly TRBD1 on 6 matching bases. CDR1 is MNHEY, CDR2 SMNVEV, per germline (reference sequence). This CDR3 has 15 residues. V was cut by 5 bases and J by 2 bases, with 15 bases left in between.

This clone was detected once. J is TRBJ2-7 and V is TRBV5-1; 7 nucleotides align to TRBD2. This CDR3 contains 14 residues. Per the germline V gene, CDR1 is SGHRS and CDR2 is YFSETQ. J lost 1 base, V lost 1 base, and 2 bases had no gene match. The DNA of the CDR3 is TGCGCCAGCAGCTTGACTAGCGAGTCCTACGAGCAGTACTTC. This encodes CASSLTSESYEQYF.

This clone was observed a few times. The chain has TRBV7-2 and TRBJ1-2; D is uncertain. The CDR3 contains 12 residues. Trimming removed 1 base from V and 5 bases from J, with 5 bases in between. CDR1 and CDR2 from the germline V gene are SGHTA and FQGNSA. The CDR3 nucleotides read TGTGCCAGCAGCTTAGTGTCTTATGGCTACACCTTC. Its translation: CASSLVSYGYTF.

This rearrangement joins TRBV27 to TRBJ2-1; a weak D match, TRBD1 (5 bases). This CDR3 region has 14 residues. The germline V gene encodes CDR1 MNHEY and CDR2 SMNVEV (reference sequence). V was cut by 3 bases and J by 4 bases, with 10 bases left in between. CDR3 loop: CASSFFRDYNEQFF. The CDR3 DNA is TGTGCCAGCAGTTTCTTCAGGGATTACAATGAGCAGTTCTTC.

The J gene is TRBJ1-2, the V gene TRBV6-5; the D is unclear. Trimming pared 4 bases from V and 2 bases from J, leaving 8 bases between. The CDR3 contains 13 residues. The germline gives CDR1 MNHEY, CDR2 SVGAGI. The CDR3 sequence is CASSLGENYGYTF. The CDR3 nucleotides read TGTGCCAGCAGTTTAGGAGAAAACTATGGCTACACCTTC.

The chain links TRBV7-9 to TRBJ2-7; D call uncertain. Trimming pared 4 bases from V and 7 bases from J, leaving 14 bases between. CDR3 length: 13 residues. CDR1 is SEHNR and CDR2 is FQNEAQ in the germline V gene (reference sequence). CDR3 DNA sequence: TGTGCCAGCAGCTCGGCCCTGAGCGATGAGCAGTACTTC. Encoded protein: CASSSALSDEQYF.

The V call is TRBV7-3, the J call TRBJ1-2, with 10 positions matching TRBD1. Germline loops: CDR1 SGHTA, CDR2 FQGTGA. The V gene end was trimmed by 5 bases and the J gene end by 6 bases; junction bases not matched to a gene: 9. The CDR3 runs 15 residues. CDR3 DNA sequence: TGTGCCAGCAGCGCCCGTCCCGGGACAGGGGATGGCTACACCTTC. This sequence encodes CASSARPGTGDGYTF.

The V and J genes are TRBV11-1 and TRBJ2-7; 9 bases are a match to TRBD2. The V and J ends lost 9 bases and 3 bases, in that order; junction bases with no gene match: 9. Germline V gives CDR1 SGHAT, CDR2 FQDESV (reference sequence). The CDR3 totals 14 residues. The CDR3 protein is CASSLAGAHYEQYF. CDR3 coding DNA: TGTGCCAGTTCCTTAGCGGGAGCACACTACGAGCAGTACTTC.

The chain couples TRBV7-2 to TRBJ2-1; 10 bases map to TRBD1. The length of the CDR3 is 16 residues. Trimming took 2 bases from V and 4 from J; bases not matched to a gene: 5. The germline CDR1 and CDR2 sequences are SGHTA and FQGNSA. The CDR3 reads CASSLTGTGVYNEQFF. The CDR3 region has the DNA TGTGCCAGCAGCTTAACCGGGACAGGGGTTTACAATGAGCAGTTCTTC.

The chain couples TRBV2 to TRBJ1-1; the D gene is possibly TRBD1 (5 bases). Between the trimmed V and J ends, which lost 3 bases and 5 bases, there was a span of 13 bases. This CDR3 has 14 amino acids. The germline CDR1 and CDR2 sequences are SNHLY and FYNNEI. DNA of the CDR3: TGTGCCAGCAGTGACTTGGGGACGAATACTGAAGCTTTCTTT. Encoded protein: CASSDLGTNTEAFF. Complete variable domain (other parts from reference TRBV2 and TRBJ1-1): EPEVTQTPSHQVTQMGQEVILRCVPISNHLYFYWYRQILGQKVEFLVSFYNNEISEKSEIFDDQFSVERPDGSNFTLKIRSTKLEDSAMYFCASSDLGTNTEAFFGQGTRLTVV.

The chain has TRBV5-1 and TRBJ2-5, with 9 bases fitting TRBD1. Trimming took 4 bases from V and 5 from J; bases not matched to a gene: 9. CDR3 length equals 15 residues. CDR1 SGHRS and CDR2 YFSETQ come from the germline V gene. The CDR3 DNA follows: TGCGCCAGCAGCCTACGGGACAGGGCGTCGGAGACCCAGTACTTC. It translates to CASSLRDRASETQYF. Using reference TRBV5-1 and TRBJ2-5 for the parts outside the CDR3, the full variable domain is KAGVTQTPRYLIKTRGQQVTLSCSPISGHRSVSWYQQTPGQGLQFLFEYFSETQRNKGNFPGRFSGRQFSNSRSEMNVSTLELGDSALYLCASSLRDRASETQYFGPGTRLLVL.

The V and J genes are TRBV19 and TRBJ1-5, with 7 bases aligning to TRBD1. Germline assignment: CDR1 LNHDA and CDR2 SQIVND (reference sequence). Trimming at V came to 3 bases and at J to 10 bases, leaving 12 bases not matched to a gene. The CDR3 sequence is 15 residues long. The CDR3 region has the DNA TGTGCCAGTAGTATTCGCCCGGGACAGCCACAACCCCAGCATTTT. This encodes CASSIRPGQPQPQHF. The complete variable domain, with remaining parts taken from reference TRBV19 and TRBJ1-5, reads DGGITQSPKYLFRKEGQNVTLSCEQNLNHDAMYWYRQDPGQGLRLIYYSQIVNDFQKGDIAEGYSVSREKKESFPLTVTSAQKNPTAFYLCASSIRPGQPQPQHFGDGTRLSIL.

The rearrangement joins TRBV11-3 to TRBJ1-2; D remains unclear. V lost 2 bases and J lost 2, with 3 bases in between. Looked up from germline, CDR1 is SGHNT and CDR2 is YENEEA. CDR3 length equals 12 residues. Here the CDR3 reads CASSLQNYGYTF. For the CDR3, the DNA is TGTGCCAGCAGCTTACAGAACTATGGCTACACCTTC.

This chain uses TRBV7-9 with TRBJ2-3; 7 positions match TRBD1. The germline gives CDR1 SEHNR, CDR2 FQNEAQ (reference sequence). The CDR3 runs 13 residues. The V gene end was trimmed by 5 bases and the J gene end by 3 bases; junction bases not matched to a gene: 2. CDR3 region: CASSRRGTDTQYF. The DNA of the CDR3 is TGTGCCAGCAGCCGCAGGGGGACAGATACGCAGTATTTT.

The sample holds one count of this clone. This chain links TRBV7-9 with TRBJ1-6; D possibly corresponds to TRBD1 (5 bases). The CDR3 is made up of 15 amino acids. Per germline, CDR1 SEHNR and CDR2 FQNEAQ (reference sequence). Trimming stripped 1 base from V and 7 bases from J, with 11 bases between. For the CDR3, the DNA is TGTGCCAGCAGCTTAGACTTAGGGGTCAATTCACCCCTCCACTTT. Its protein product is CASSLDLGVNSPLHF. Drawing the rest from reference TRBV7-9 and TRBJ1-6, the complete variable domain is DTGVSQNPRHKITKRGQNVTFRCDPISEHNRLYWYRQTLGQGPEFLTYFQNEAQLEKSRLLSDRFSAERPKGSFSTLEIQRTEQGDSAMYLCASSLDLGVNSPLHFGNGTRLTVT.

V gene TRBV30 combines with J gene TRBJ1-2; the D is unclear. Trimming shortened V by 0 bases and J by 8 bases, and 7 bases separated the two germline ends. CDR1 and CDR2 from the germline V gene are GTSNPN and SVGIG (reference sequence). The CDR3 loop spans 11 amino acids. DNA of the CDR3: TGTGCCTGGAGTGTCGGGGAAGGCTACACCTTC. This codes for CAWSVGEGYTF.

The genes are TRBV5-5 and TRBJ1-2; TRBD1 agrees at 7 bases. After removal of 4 bases from V and 3 bases from J, the junction contained 15 bases not matched to a gene. Germline assignment: CDR1 SGHKS and CDR2 YYEKEE (reference sequence). The CDR3 runs to 17 residues. In nucleotides, the CDR3 is TGTGCCAGCAGCGGGGTTCGGACAGGACGAGGGGACTATGGCTACACCTTC. Translating gives CASSGVRTGRGDYGYTF. Full variable domain (remainder filled in from reference TRBV5-5 and TRBJ1-2): DAGVTQSPTHLIKTRGQQVTLRCSPISGHKSVSWYQQVLGQGPQFIFQYYEKEERGRGNFPDRFSARQFPNYSSELNVNALLLGDSALYLCASSGVRTGRGDYGYTFGSGTRLTVV.

J is TRBJ1-1 and V is TRBV5-6; D is uncertain. CDR3 length: 12 amino acids. The V gene's germline CDR1 is SGHDT and CDR2 YYEEEE. V was trimmed by 4 bases and J by 1 base, leaving 5 bases between them. The CDR3 sequence: CASSPGNTEAFF. In DNA form, the CDR3 reads TGTGCCAGCAGCCCAGGGAACACTGAAGCTTTCTTT. Using reference TRBV5-6 and TRBJ1-1 for the parts outside the CDR3, the full variable domain is DAGVTQSPTHLIKTRGQQVTLRCSPKSGHDTVSWYQQALGQGPQFIFQYYEEEERQRGNFPDRFSGHQFPNYSSELNVNALLLGDSALYLCASSPGNTEAFFGQGTRLTVV.

The chain links TRBV11-2 to TRBJ1-6; D gene uncertain. The CDR3 length is 12 residues. In germline, CDR1 is SGHAT, CDR2 FQNNGV. The V and J ends lost 0 bases and 10 bases respectively, with 4 bases between them. The DNA of the CDR3 is TGTGCCAGCAGCTTAGAGGGGTCACCCCTCCACTTT. The encoded protein is CASSLEGSPLHF.

The chain joins TRBV2 to TRBJ2-3; 11 bases match TRBD2. The CDR3 consists of 17 residues. Germline CDR1 SNHLY, CDR2 FYNNEI. With V trimmed by 5 bases and J by 4 bases, 11 bases remained unmatched. CDR3 sequence reads: CASSTSGSRWSSDTQYF. The CDR3 DNA reads TGTGCCAGCAGTACTAGCGGGAGCAGGTGGAGTTCAGATACGCAGTATTTT. The entire variable domain, with the rest obtained from reference TRBV2 and TRBJ2-3, is as follows: EPEVTQTPSHQVTQMGQEVILRCVPISNHLYFYWYRQILGQKVEFLVSFYNNEISEKSEIFDDQFSVERPDGSNFTLKIRSTKLEDSAMYFCASSTSGSRWSSDTQYFGPGTRLTVL.

CDR3 protein: CASSRSGGPSQPQHF. The CDR3 DNA reads as TGTGCCAGCAGCCGAAGCGGGGGACCGAGTCAGCCCCAGCATTTT. The chain combines TRBV28 with TRBJ1-5; perhaps TRBD1 as D (5 bases). The CDR3 runs 15 residues. Trimming took off 6 bases at V and 6 bases at J, with 18 bases between the two ends. Per germline, CDR1 MDHEN and CDR2 SYDVKM. Full variable domain (rest looked up from reference TRBV28 and TRBJ1-5): DVKVTQSSRYLVKRTGEKVFLECVQDMDHENMFWYRQDPGLGLRLIYFSYDVKMKEKGDIPEGYSVSREKKERFSLILESASTNQTSMYLCASSRSGGPSQPQHFGDGTRLSIL.

The chain links TRBV7-2 to TRBJ2-3, with 9 nucleotides matching TRBD2. The germline V gene has CDR1 SGHTA and CDR2 FQGNSA. J lost 3 bases, V lost 2 bases, and 6 bases had no gene match. The CDR3 consists of 16 residues. Here the CDR3 DNA reads TGTGCCAGCAGCTTATACGTTAGCGGGAGTACAGATACGCAGTATTTT. Its translation: CASSLYVSGSTDTQYF.

V usage is TRBV28 and J usage is TRBJ1-5; D is unclear. Looked up from germline, CDR1 is MDHEN and CDR2 is SYDVKM. The ends were cut back, 4 bases at V and 7 bases at J, with 14 bases in the middle. The CDR3 has 14 amino acids. The CDR3 region is CASSSGPVGQPQHF. The DNA of the CDR3 is TGTGCCAGCAGTTCCGGACCAGTCGGCCAGCCCCAGCATTTT. Looking up the rest from reference TRBV28 and TRBJ1-5 gives the full variable domain: DVKVTQSSRYLVKRTGEKVFLECVQDMDHENMFWYRQDPGLGLRLIYFSYDVKMKEKGDIPEGYSVSREKKERFSLILESASTNQTSMYLCASSSGPVGQPQHFGDGTRLSIL.